The T cell receptor (beta chain) under discussion was sequenced for a study of cytotoxic CD8 clonotypes in ibrutinib-treated CLL (dated by TCRdb to the early 2020s). Describing the broader study: The cohort was composed of approximately 11 relapsed/refractory and roughly 15 treatment-naive patients; IGHV unmutated status was identified in 17 patients. Partial responses were observed in about 24 patients and complete responses in 2; after a median follow-up of 68 months, remission was maintained in around 14 patients and progression was observed in some twelve. Samples at response were collected after a median of around twelve months of treatment, with a range of roughly 6 to 40 months. On average, each sample had approximately 280,000 productive templates and about 89,000 productive rearrangements. Longitudinal samples were available for about 30% of the roughly 86 trial participants. Cryopreserved peripheral blood mononuclear cells were collected before treatment, at response, and at either disease progression or sustained remission. Every remission and progressive disease sample was obtained while ibrutinib was still being received by the patients.

The sample's time point, from its label and the paper: about a year on ibrutinib. For TCR beta library preparation, roughly 2 micrograms of genomic DNA was extracted from cryopreserved PBMCs. High-throughput TCR beta sequencing was performed on longitudinal blood samples from CLL patients receiving ibrutinib monotherapy. The patients took part in an open-label, single-center phase 2 trial of ibrutinib monotherapy. Relative to germline, V is missing 5 bases and J is missing 7 bases, with 2 bases of the junction outside any gene match. The CDR3 starts with the cysteine, ends with the phenylalanine, and has 14 residues. CDR3 DNA only is kept here, 42 bases in frame from base 1. CDR1 and CDR2 (LNHDA, SQIVND) derive from the germline V gene (reference sequence). Study-level results and caveats: At baseline, clonality was higher than in age-matched healthy donors and showed a strong correlation with circulating CD8+ T-cell counts. An increase in clonality was observed at ibrutinib response, with clonality remaining stable during sustained remission and falling back toward baseline at progression. Public clonotypes were rare and either contracted or stayed stable during treatment, and the rise in clonality at ibrutinib response reflected the expansion of private clonotypes. Lymph node repertoires were not examined, and the timing of sampling was not matched between patients in sustained remission and those whose disease progressed.

Notes on this clone: What antigen it recognizes has not been identified. Base qualities were left out, and no much larger clone turns up one base away.

The goal of deep resolution MiSeq sequencing was a depth between 1 in 1 million and 1 in 200,000 T cells, and coverage averaged 10x per clonotype. TCR beta libraries were generated with the immunoSEQ hsTCRB Kit. The original methods were these. ImmunoSEQ Data Assistant and ImmunoSEQ Analyzer were used for data analysis, and V, D and J genes were assigned according to IMGT definitions. Clonality was computed as one minus normalized Shannon entropy of productive rearrangement frequencies, ranging from 0 to 1. Only overrepresented clonotypes making up at least 0.05% of the repertoire of each patient were included in the public clonotype analysis. About a dozen age-matched healthy donor repertoires from immuneACCESS served as clonality controls. The table was pulled from immuneACCESS by TCRdb, which kept in-frame rearrangements only. Such tables lose some clones; where checked, under half of the loss comes from unresolved V genes, and the rest has no known cause. The V and J calls and clone size are taken from that table; D and trimming were inferred from the DNA. The sample includes approximately 190,000 clones, with approximately 79% observed a single time. The top ten hold 11% of the sample.

The sequencing used PBMCs, collected after 12 months of ibrutinib treatment. The sequence was obtained from a human donor with chronic lymphocytic leukemia. The chain couples TRBV19 to TRBJ1-6; 10 central nucleotides agree with TRBD1. The CDR3 region has the sequence CASSPGQGNSPLHF. At the DNA level, the sequence is TGTGCCAGTAGTCCGGGACAGGGGAATTCACCCCTCCACTTT.